Following are 4 T cell receptor beta chains from one sample sequenced in a study of blood T cells in healthy people across ages. Then a second PCR, running about 6 to 12 cycles, was carried out with a sample-barcoded 5' primer and a J-beta primer mix. TCRdb reprocessed the 5' RACE reads via MiXCR and lists one record per CDR3 protein. This sample carries more than 800,000 distinct CDR3 sequences, 29% of them seen once, and the ten largest clones take around 16%. Sequenced: blood. These receptors all come from a woman older than 75 in good health.

This chain links TRBV12-3 or TRBV12-4 with TRBJ2-5; 8 nucleotides line up with TRBD1. The CDR3 runs 14 residues. V trimming: 6 bases; J trimming: 5 bases; junction bases outside the gene matches: 8. The CDR3 loop is CASRRDRLEETQYF. The CDR3 nucleotides read TGTGCCAGCAGGCGGGACAGGTTGGAGGAGACCCAGTACTTC.

This clonotype was observed many times. In DNA, the CDR3 is TGCAGTGCTCCTGGGGACCGGGCTAGCACAGATACGCAGTATTTT. Amino acid sequence: CSAPGDRASTDTQYF. The rearrangement joins TRBV20-1 to TRBJ2-3; D assignment may be TRBD1 or TRBD2 (5 bases each). Germline V gene sequence: CDR1 DFQATT, CDR2 SNEGSKA (reference sequence). The CDR3 is 15 residues long. Trimming stripped 5 bases from V and 0 bases from J, with 15 bases between.

This clonotype was observed many times. The chain employs TRBV27 and TRBJ2-7; 7 bases agree with TRBD2. The V gene end was trimmed by 5 bases and the J gene end by 2 bases; junction bases not matched to a gene: 6. The germline gives CDR1 MNHEY, CDR2 SMNVEV (reference sequence). The CDR3 is 14 amino acids. In DNA form, the CDR3 reads TGTGCCAGCAGTCCACTAGCGCATCCCTACGAGCAGTACTTC. It is translated as CASSPLAHPYEQYF.

The chain joins TRBV7-2 to TRBJ2-3, with 8 bases matching TRBD1. V was pared by 5 bases and J by 0 bases, with 16 bases of the junction left unmatched. Germline V CDR1 and CDR2: SGHTA, FQGNSA. The CDR3 spans 19 residues. CDR3 nucleotide sequence: TGTGCCAGCAGCAAACGATGGCCGGGACAGGCAGCTAGCACAGATACGCAGTATTTT. Translation gives CASSKRWPGQAASTDTQYF.